This T cell receptor (beta chain) was recovered during a study of cytomegalovirus exposure and HLA in healthy donors. Study at large: As released early, the data held about 85 million unique TCRs from HLA-typed donors. Overall study findings and caveats: Cytomegalovirus-associated status was assigned to some 180 TCR beta chains. Later analysis showed TCR association rates varying by HLA locus, highest for DRB1 and lowest for HLA-C.

The PCR made use of 60 Vbeta and 13 Jbeta primers. The data were produced by immunoSEQ multiplex PCR, yet TCRdb's version contains in-frame clones alone and is incomplete. This table holds around 150,000 clones, about 80% found once. As regards this clone: Its target is unknown.

There are 15 residues in the CDR3. V lost 0 bases to trimming and J lost 6 bases; unmatched junction nucleotides: 5. CDR1 and CDR2 from the germline V gene are SGHRS and YFSETQ. Sequencing was done on a sample of PBMCs. V usage is TRBV5-1 and J usage is TRBJ2-1; TRBD2 agrees at 8 bases. The receptor's source is a man aged 25 to 40 in good health and CMV-seronegative. This CDR3 is CASSLDGRAGNEQFF. CDR3 DNA: TGCGCCAGCAGCTTGGACGGGAGGGCCGGCAATGAGCAGTTCTTC.